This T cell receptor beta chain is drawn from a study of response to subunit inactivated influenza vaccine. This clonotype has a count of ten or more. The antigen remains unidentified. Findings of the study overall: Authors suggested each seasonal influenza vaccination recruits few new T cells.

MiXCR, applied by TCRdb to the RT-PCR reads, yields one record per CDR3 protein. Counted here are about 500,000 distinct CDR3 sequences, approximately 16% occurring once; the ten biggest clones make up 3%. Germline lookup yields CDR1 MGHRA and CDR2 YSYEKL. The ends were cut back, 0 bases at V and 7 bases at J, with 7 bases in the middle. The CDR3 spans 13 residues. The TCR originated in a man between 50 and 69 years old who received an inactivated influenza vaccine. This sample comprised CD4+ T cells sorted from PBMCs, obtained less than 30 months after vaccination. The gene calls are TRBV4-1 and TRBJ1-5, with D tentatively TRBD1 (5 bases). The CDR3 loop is CASSQDRVQPQHF. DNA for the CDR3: TGCGCCAGCAGCCAAGACAGGGTCCAGCCCCAGCATTTT.